The present entry profiles one T cell receptor beta chain with its context. Its antigen is still unknown. The data were obtained in a study of T-cell memory formation after mild COVID-19. Notes on the study in general: Unconfirmed was the SARS-CoV-2 specificity of second-wave clones that peaked on day 37. Contracting clones from day 15 to 85 had balanced CD4/CD8; later expanders favoured CD4+.

Per the germline V gene, CDR1 is SQVTM and CDR2 is ANQGSEA. The CDR3 totals 11 residues. With 4 bases removed from V and 0 bases from J, the gap between germline ends came to 3 bases. TCRdb reanalysed the 5' RACE reads using MiXCR and keeps one entry per CDR3 protein. The top ten hold 20% to 25% of the sample, which has approximately 300,000 distinct CDR3 sequences, approximately 19% seen once. The chain carries TRBV29-1 and TRBJ2-5, with D unresolved. This sequence was found in a man between 18 and 29 years old who had mild COVID-19 (a few samples of this study predate the infection). Cell type and time point are not known. Specimen: PBMCs or a T cell subset sorted from them (not recorded which). This CDR3 reads CSVANQETQYF. The CDR3 DNA follows: TGCAGCGTTGCCAACCAAGAGACCCAGTACTTC.